This T cell receptor beta chain was recorded in a study of CD4 T cells in relation to SARS-CoV-2 and coronaviruses. The table came from immunoSEQ multiplex PCR; TCRdb's copy has only in-frame clones and leaves some out. The top ten clones hold about 0.14% of a sample with just under 65,000 clones, 94% of them seen once. CD4+ T cells from unexposed donors were obtained before the COVID-19 pandemic (2011-2018). The CDR3 consists of 16 residues. CDR1 is SGHRS, CDR2 YFSETQ, per germline. The V end lost 2 bases, the J end lost 4 bases, and 16 bases lay between the germline ends. This chain connects TRBV5-1 to TRBJ2-1, with TRBD1 as a possible D gene (5 bases). This TCR was recovered from a human donor in good health. The source material was naive CD4+ T cells from PBMCs. Subset defined: naive CD4+ T cells isolated by negative enrichment. The CDR3 region has the DNA TGCGCCAGCAGCTTAAATACAGGATCGAATTACAATGAGCAGTTCTTC. It codes for CASSLNTGSNYNEQFF.